A selection of T cell receptor beta chains follows, all from one sample in a study of blood T cell repertoires in COVID-19. Sequencing used immunoSEQ multiplex PCR; TCRdb keeps in-frame clones, though not all of them. The profile shows roughly 180,000 clones, approximately 86% of them singletons. Sequences were obtained from peripheral blood. These receptors were collected from a man between 18 and 35 years old with acute or convalescent COVID-19. CDR3s include the opening cysteine and the closing phenylalanine or tryptophan. The order of the fields is clone size, J gene, V gene, D gene, CDR3 protein, CDR3 DNA. The D gene is left open where the match is weak. The size of a clone is reported for some rows only, either as once, few or many, or as a class for expanded clones.

- | TRBJ2-4 | TRBV4-1 | - | CASSHESGRIAKNIQYF | TGCGCCAGCAGCCACGAGAGCGGACGTATAGCCAAAAACATTCAGTACTTC
once | TRBJ2-1 | TRBV6-2/TRBV6-3 | TRBD2 | CASSYSRGLAGYNEQFF | TGTGCCAGCAGTTACTCGCGGGGACTAGCAGGCTACAATGAGCAGTTCTTC
- | TRBJ1-1 | TRBV29-1 | - | CSVRRGNTEAFF | TGCAGCGTTCGTAGGGGGAACACTGAAGCTTTCTTT
- | TRBJ2-2 | TRBV7-6 | TRBD2 | CASSWTSGGELFF | TGTGCCAGCAGCTGGACTAGCGGCGGGGAGCTGTTTTTT
- | TRBJ1-4 | TRBV2 | - | CASSEQDSTNEKLFF | TGTGCCAGCAGTGAACAAGACTCAACTAATGAAAAACTGTTTTTT
- | TRBJ2-7 | TRBV5-5 | TRBD1 | CASSFAGTGTRGEQYF | TGTGCCAGCAGCTTCGCCGGGACAGGCACTCGTGGCGAGCAGTACTTC
many | TRBJ1-2 | TRBV28 | TRBD1 | CASTTGTGIGYTF | TGTGCCAGCACTACCGGGACAGGGATCGGCTACACCTTC
- | TRBJ1-6 | TRBV7-6 | TRBD1 | CASSVRGGTGNSPLHF | TGTGCCAGCAGCGTCCGCGGCGGGACAGGAAATTCACCCCTCCACTTT
- | TRBJ1-6 | TRBV6-5 | TRBD1 | CASSYRDRGNSPLHF | TGTGCCAGCAGTTACCGCGACAGGGGGAATTCACCCCTCCACTTT
- | TRBJ1-5 | TRBV30 | - | CAWSSQGHQPQHF | TGTGCCTGGAGCTCCCAGGGGCATCAGCCCCAGCATTTT
- | TRBJ1-2 | TRBV5-4 | TRBD1 | CASNRQGIGYGYTF | TGTGCCAGCAACAGACAGGGGATCGGCTATGGCTACACCTTC
- | TRBJ2-1 | TRBV4-1 | TRBD2 | CASSLGGGRSYNEQFF | TGCGCCAGCAGCCTGGGCGGGGGGCGCAGCTACAATGAGCAGTTCTTC
- | TRBJ2-7 | TRBV2 | - | CASSESGATLYEQYF | TGTGCCAGCAGTGAATCAGGGGCCACCTTATACGAGCAGTACTTC
- | TRBJ1-4 | TRBV7-9 | TRBD1 | CASSLGDRVFTNEKLFF | TGTGCCAGCAGCTTAGGCGACAGGGTTTTCACTAATGAAAAACTGTTTTTT
- | TRBJ1-6 | TRBV2 | - | CASIEDSNNSPLHF | TGTGCCAGCATAGAAGACTCCAATAATTCACCCCTCCACTTT
- | TRBJ2-1 | TRBV10-3 | TRBD2 | CAISVSGGMYEQFF | TGTGCCATCAGTGTTAGCGGGGGTATGTATGAGCAGTTCTTC